This record looks at one T cell receptor beta chain sequence and its context. The sample belongs to a study of control samples from healthy donors and cancer patients. The method was immunoSEQ multiplex PCR; TCRdb's version includes in-frame clones alone and lacks a portion of them. Here the sample spans around 70,000 clones, around 87% being singletons. The V end was cut by 2 bases, the J end by 1 base, with 8 bases between. In germline, CDR1 is ENHRY, CDR2 SYGVKD. This CDR3 spans 14 amino acids. The clonotype comes from a woman aged 50 to 65 with head and neck cancer. This sequence joins TRBV10-3 and TRBJ2-5, with a weak D call TRBD1 (6 bases). Sequenced input: PBMCs. This CDR3 reads CAISEGGSQETQYF. CDR3 nucleotides: TGTGCCATCAGTGAGGGGGGCAGCCAAGAGACCCAGTACTTC.